One TCR beta chain is described in this entry. Its antigen is not identified. These data come from a study of beta chain features in type 1 diabetes. Study-wide points: Whatever favoring of shorter templates PCR might show would apply equally to patients and controls. Type 1 diabetes patients had TCRB CDR3s that were shorter (moderately but significantly so) in all four CD4+ subsets.

Investigators reverse transcribed all isolated RNA, so they sequenced expressed TCRB transcripts. Assay used: immunoSEQ multiplex PCR; TCRdb lists only in-frame clones, some missing. Altogether 300,000 to 400,000 clones are present, roughly 8.8% being singletons, with the ten largest covering less than 1.2%. Per donor, one heparinised blood draw averaged about 116 mL. Purity exceeded 95% in all sorted populations. The receptor's source is a man aged 25-45 years with type 1 diabetes. Sequencing was done on a sample of central memory CD4+ T cells from blood.

The CDR3 DNA reads TGTGCCAGTACCACGCTGGGCAATTCCGATTCACCCACCGGGGAGCTGTTTTTT. Translating gives CASTTLGNSDSPTGELFF. V is TRBV19 and J is TRBJ2-2, with D unclear. The CDR3 sequence is 18 residues long. V lost 7 bases to trimming and J lost 4 bases, with 25 bases between them. Germline V gives CDR1 LNHDA, CDR2 SQIVND (reference sequence). The full variable domain, in which reference TRBV19 and TRBJ2-2 provide the parts outside the CDR3, is DGGITQSPKYLFRKEGQNVTLSCEQNLNHDAMYWYRQDPGQGLRLIYYSQIVNDFQKGDIAEGYSVSREKKESFPLTVTSAQKNPTAFYLCASTTLGNSDSPTGELFFGEGSRLTVL.